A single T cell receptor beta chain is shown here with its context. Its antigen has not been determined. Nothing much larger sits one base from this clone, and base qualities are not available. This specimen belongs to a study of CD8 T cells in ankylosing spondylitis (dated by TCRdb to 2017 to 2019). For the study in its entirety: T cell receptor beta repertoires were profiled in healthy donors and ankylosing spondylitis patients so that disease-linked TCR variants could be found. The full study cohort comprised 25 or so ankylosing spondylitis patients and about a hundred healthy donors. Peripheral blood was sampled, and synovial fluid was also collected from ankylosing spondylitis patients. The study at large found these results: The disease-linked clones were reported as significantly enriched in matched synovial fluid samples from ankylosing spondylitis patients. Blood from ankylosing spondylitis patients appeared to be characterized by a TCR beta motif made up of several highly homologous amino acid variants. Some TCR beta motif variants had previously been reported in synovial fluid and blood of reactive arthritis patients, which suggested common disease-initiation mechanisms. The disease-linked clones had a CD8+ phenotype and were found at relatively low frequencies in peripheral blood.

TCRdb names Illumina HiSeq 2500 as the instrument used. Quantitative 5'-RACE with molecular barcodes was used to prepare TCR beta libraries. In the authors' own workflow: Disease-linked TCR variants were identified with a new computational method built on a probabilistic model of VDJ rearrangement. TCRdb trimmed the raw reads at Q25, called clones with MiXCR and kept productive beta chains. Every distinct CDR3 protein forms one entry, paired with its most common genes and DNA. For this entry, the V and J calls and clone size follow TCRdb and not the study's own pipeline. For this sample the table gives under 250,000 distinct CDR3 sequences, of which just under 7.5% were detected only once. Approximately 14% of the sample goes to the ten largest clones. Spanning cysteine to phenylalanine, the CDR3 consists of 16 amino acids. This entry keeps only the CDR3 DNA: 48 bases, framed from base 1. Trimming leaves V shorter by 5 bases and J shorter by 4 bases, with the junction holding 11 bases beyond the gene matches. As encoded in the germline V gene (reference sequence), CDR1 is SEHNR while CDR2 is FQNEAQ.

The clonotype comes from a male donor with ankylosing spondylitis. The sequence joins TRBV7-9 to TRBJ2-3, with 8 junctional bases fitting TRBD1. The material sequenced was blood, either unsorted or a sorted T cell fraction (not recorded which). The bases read TGTGCCAGCAGCCAACGGACAGGGCCAGCAGCAGATACGCAGTATTTT. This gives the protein CASSQRTGPAADTQYF.